This TCR beta chain was retrieved from a study of T cells after yellow fever vaccination. TCRdb reanalysed the 5' RACE reads using MiXCR and keeps one entry per CDR3 protein. This sample has about 130,000 distinct CDR3 sequences; more than 7.5% occur once, and the top ten carry 30% to 40%. The TCR originated in a man between 18 and 35 years old who received the YFV17D yellow fever vaccine. The input for sequencing was CD8+ T cells sorted from PBMCs, taken on the day of the yellow fever booster vaccination.

This chain's CDR3 is CASSQGEGGETQYF. CDR3 nucleotide sequence: TGTGCCAGCAGCCAAGGTGAAGGGGGAGAGACCCAGTACTTC. V is TRBV3-1 and J is TRBJ2-5; perhaps TRBD1 as D (6 bases). CDR1 and CDR2 (germline): LGHDT, YNNKEL (reference sequence). Trimming took off 1 base at V and 4 bases at J, with 10 bases between the two ends. The CDR3 consists of 14 residues.